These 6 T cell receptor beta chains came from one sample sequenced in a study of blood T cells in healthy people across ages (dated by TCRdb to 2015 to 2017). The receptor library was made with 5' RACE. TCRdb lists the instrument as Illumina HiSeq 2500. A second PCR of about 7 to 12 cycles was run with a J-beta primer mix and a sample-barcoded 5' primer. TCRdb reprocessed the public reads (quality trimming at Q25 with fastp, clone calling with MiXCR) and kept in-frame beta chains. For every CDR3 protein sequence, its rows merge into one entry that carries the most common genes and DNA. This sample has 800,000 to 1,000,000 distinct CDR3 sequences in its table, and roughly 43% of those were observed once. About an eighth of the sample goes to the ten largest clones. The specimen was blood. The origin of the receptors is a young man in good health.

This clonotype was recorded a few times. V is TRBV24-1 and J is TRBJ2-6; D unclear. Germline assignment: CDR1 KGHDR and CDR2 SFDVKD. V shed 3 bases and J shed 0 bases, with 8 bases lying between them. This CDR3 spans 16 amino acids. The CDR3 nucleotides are TGTGCCACCAGTGATGGCAGGAGCTCTGGGGCCAACGTCCTGACTTTC. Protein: CATSDGRSSGANVLTF.

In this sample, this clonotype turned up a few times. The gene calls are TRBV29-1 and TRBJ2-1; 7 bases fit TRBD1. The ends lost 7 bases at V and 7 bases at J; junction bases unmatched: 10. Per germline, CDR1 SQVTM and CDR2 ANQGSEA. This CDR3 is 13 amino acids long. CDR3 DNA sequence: TGCAGCGCCCCGGGACAGATACGGAATGAGCAGTTCTTC. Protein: CSAPGQIRNEQFF.

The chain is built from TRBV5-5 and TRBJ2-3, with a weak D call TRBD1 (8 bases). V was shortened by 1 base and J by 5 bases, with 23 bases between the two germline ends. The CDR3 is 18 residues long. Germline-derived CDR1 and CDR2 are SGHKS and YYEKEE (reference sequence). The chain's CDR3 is CASSLFAGSHRGGDTQYF. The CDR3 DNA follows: TGTGCCAGCAGCTTGTTTGCGGGGTCTCACAGGGGGGGAGATACGCAGTATTTT.

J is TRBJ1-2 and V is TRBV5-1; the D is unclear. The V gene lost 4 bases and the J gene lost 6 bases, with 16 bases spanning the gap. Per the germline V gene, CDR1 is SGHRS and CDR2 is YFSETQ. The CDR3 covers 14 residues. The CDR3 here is CASSPLEIRDGYTF. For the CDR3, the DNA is TGCGCCAGCAGCCCTCTCGAGATACGGGATGGCTACACCTTC.

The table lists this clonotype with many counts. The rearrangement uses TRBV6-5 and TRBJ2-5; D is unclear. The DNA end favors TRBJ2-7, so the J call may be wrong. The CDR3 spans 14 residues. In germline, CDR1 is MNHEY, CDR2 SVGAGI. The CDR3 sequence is CASSHTNPPYEQYF. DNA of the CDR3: TGTGCCAGCAGCCATACTAATCCTCCCTACGAGCAGTACTTC.

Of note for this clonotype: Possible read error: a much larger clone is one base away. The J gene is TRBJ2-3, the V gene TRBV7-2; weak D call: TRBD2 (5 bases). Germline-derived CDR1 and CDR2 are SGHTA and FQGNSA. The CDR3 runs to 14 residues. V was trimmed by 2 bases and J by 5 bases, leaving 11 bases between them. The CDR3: CASSLRLSIDTQYF. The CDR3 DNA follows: TGTGCCAGCAGCTTACGACTATCCATAGATACGCAGTATTTT. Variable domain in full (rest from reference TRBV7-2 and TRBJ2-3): GAGVSQSPSNKVTEKGKDVELRCDPISGHTALYWYRQSLGQGLEFLIYFQGNSAPDKSGLPSDRFSAERTGGSVSTLTIQRTQQEDSAVYLCASSLRLSIDTQYFGPGTRLTVL.